This entry is about one T cell receptor (beta chain). This clonotype was detected a few times. Its binding antigen is unknown. It has no much larger one-base neighbor in the sample; base qualities were not kept. At the junction V is shortened by 0 bases and J by 4 bases, with 27 bases in between. Sequences LGHNA (CDR1) and YNFKEQ (CDR2) are obtained from the germline V gene. The CDR3 has 20 amino acids, counting the end cysteine and phenylalanine. Here the CDR3 DNA is all that survives: 60 bases in frame from base 1. The data were obtained in a study of post-analysis software for immune sequencing data (dated by TCRdb to the mid-2010s). Turning to the overall study: Disease courses on record covered relapsing-remitting, secondary progressive and progressive-relapsing multiple sclerosis, though some patients had no subtype annotation. The patient repertoires were compared against around 11 previously published healthy control repertoires obtained from donors aged about 6 to 28 years. A subset of samples was prepared in parallel using single-end sample barcoding, then pooled and co-amplified after Illumina adapter ligation. Summary of the overall study and its limitations: Compared with controls, multiple sclerosis patients had significantly lower normalized Chao1 diversity, a finding suggesting substantial peripheral T-cell clonal expansion. Significantly higher frequencies in patients than in controls were found for roughly five TRBV segments, including TRBV5-6, TRBV5-1 and TRBV20-1. Strong co-clustering of samples prepared in the same batch was shown by direct clustering with F measure, prompting a batch-effect correction. The multiple sclerosis patient group was slightly younger than the control group.

Libraries were prepared through PCR. Sequencing instrument: Illumina HiSeq 2500. To reduce PCR and sequencing biases, unique molecular identifiers were built into the TCR beta cDNA libraries. Approximately 500,000 cDNA molecules were obtained per 1 to 10 million input T cells, so each molecule approximated one T cell. The same protocol used for the earlier healthy control dataset was applied to prepare and sequence the patient libraries. Within a given batch, samples were prepared together, multiplexed and sequenced on the same HiSeq lane. The original methods were these. Raw barcoded reads were processed with MIGEC, discarding single-read molecular identifier groups before consensus assembly and CDR3 extraction. Clonotype tables were post-analysed with VDJtools, and diversity was normalized by down-sampling all datasets to the smallest sample size. In repertoire overlap clustering, CDR3 amino acid sequences, but not nucleotide sequences, were matched to correct batch-related cross-sample contamination. TCRdb cleaned the public reads at Q25 with fastp, built clones with MiXCR and kept in-frame beta chains. Identical CDR3 protein sequences are pooled into one entry, listed with their most common genes and DNA. TCRdb assigned the V and J calls; the authors' analysis was not used. Within this sample are around 400,000 distinct CDR3 sequences, with 30% to 45% of them counted one time only. The ten biggest clones cover approximately 7.7% of the sample.

To demonstrate the VDJtools post-analysis software, the study profiled TCR beta repertoires from the peripheral blood of some 13 young patients with multiple sclerosis. The multiple sclerosis patients were children and adolescents between about 6 and 15 years of age. The sample comprised blood. The chain joins TRBV4-2 to TRBJ1-2, with TRBD1 perhaps the D gene, on 5 matching bases. The receptor was derived from a girl aged 2-15 years with multiple sclerosis. The CDR3 reads as follows: CASSQEVIGSGMEGGYGYTF. The sequence in DNA is TGTGCCAGCAGCCAAGAAGTCATCGGGTCAGGGATGGAGGGCGGCTATGGCTACACCTTC.